A selection of T cell receptor beta chains follows, all from one sample in a study of cytomegalovirus exposure and HLA in healthy donors. Profiled with immunoSEQ multiplex PCR; TCRdb holds only in-frame clones, not every one. The sample includes some 180,000 clones, approximately 9.5% seen only once; the top ten take 1% to 1.5%. The sequenced sample was PBMCs. These TCRs come from a woman aged 30 to 39 in good health and CMV-seropositive. The CDR3 runs from the conserved cysteine through the conserved F or W. A D gene is named only where the DNA matches it firmly. Part of the rows lack a size; the others show once, few, many or a class for expanded clones.

CDR3nt: TGTGCCAATCAGGCCCATGTGTTTTCTCGGAGCAATCAGCCCCAGCATTTT
CDR3aa: CANQAHVFSRSNQPQHF
v_gene: TRBV10-3
d_gene: -
abundance: -
j_gene: TRBJ1-5

CDR3nt: TGTGCCAGCAGCTTATCAGGAGCCACAGGGGGCTACACCTTC
CDR3aa: CASSLSGATGGYTF
v_gene: TRBV11-2
d_gene: -
abundance: -
j_gene: TRBJ1-2

CDR3nt: TGTGCCAGCAGCCGGGATAGGGGTGGCTCTCAGCCCCAGCATTTT
CDR3aa: CASSRDRGGSQPQHF
v_gene: TRBV4-2
d_gene: -
abundance: few
j_gene: TRBJ1-5

CDR3nt: TGCAGCGGGGGCGGGACAGGTCGGTCCGGGGAGCTGTTTTTT
CDR3aa: CSGGGTGRSGELFF
v_gene: TRBV29-1
d_gene: TRBD1
abundance: few
j_gene: TRBJ2-2

CDR3nt: TGTGCCAGCAGTACGCGACAGGGACAAGAGACCCAGTACTTC
CDR3aa: CASSTRQGQETQYF
v_gene: TRBV6-6
d_gene: TRBD1
abundance: few
j_gene: TRBJ2-5

CDR3nt: TGTGCCAGTATGACTTGGGGGCCTGGGGCTGAAGCTTTCTTT
CDR3aa: CASMTWGPGAEAFF
v_gene: TRBV19
d_gene: -
abundance: few
j_gene: TRBJ1-1

CDR3nt: TGTGCCAGCAGCTTAGCGATCGAGGCGGGAGTAAGGACCTACGAGCAGTACTTC
CDR3aa: CASSLAIEAGVRTYEQYF
v_gene: TRBV7-6
d_gene: TRBD2
abundance: few
j_gene: TRBJ2-7

CDR3nt: TGCAGCGTTGAAGCGAGCGGGAGAGTTAATGAGCAGTTCTTC
CDR3aa: CSVEASGRVNEQFF
v_gene: TRBV29-1
d_gene: TRBD2
abundance: few
j_gene: TRBJ2-1

CDR3nt: TGTGCCTGGAGTTTGGACAGGGGAGGTTCACCCCTCCACTTT
CDR3aa: CAWSLDRGGSPLHF
v_gene: TRBV30
d_gene: TRBD1
abundance: few
j_gene: TRBJ1-6

CDR3nt: TGTGCCAGCAGTGCCCCGGGAACAGATACGCAGTATTTT
CDR3aa: CASSAPGTDTQYF
v_gene: TRBV6-5
d_gene: -
abundance: -
j_gene: TRBJ2-3

CDR3nt: TGTGCCAGCAGCTTTCCTAGCGGGACACTTAAATGCTTC
CDR3aa: CASSFPSGTLKCF
v_gene: TRBV11-1
d_gene: TRBD2
abundance: few
j_gene: TRBJ2-7

CDR3nt: TGCGCCAGCAATTCCCTGAGGGATGGCACCGGGGAGCTGTTTTTT
CDR3aa: CASNSLRDGTGELFF
v_gene: TRBV5-1
d_gene: -
abundance: few
j_gene: TRBJ2-2

CDR3nt: TGTGCCAGCACCAGAGACAGGTTTTTAGGAGAGACCCAGTACTTC
CDR3aa: CASTRDRFLGETQYF
v_gene: TRBV27
d_gene: -
abundance: -
j_gene: TRBJ2-5

CDR3nt: TGTGCCAGCAGCTCAAACCGGGAAACTAACACCGGGGAGCTGTTTTTT
CDR3aa: CASSSNRETNTGELFF
v_gene: TRBV7-9
d_gene: -
abundance: -
j_gene: TRBJ2-2

CDR3nt: TGCGCCAGCACCACCGGGACTAGCGGGAGGGGCGAGCAGTACTTC
CDR3aa: CASTTGTSGRGEQYF
v_gene: TRBV10-2
d_gene: TRBD2
abundance: few
j_gene: TRBJ2-7

CDR3nt: TGTGCCAGCAGCCCCTCTCGGACAGGGTGGTACGAGCAGTACTTC
CDR3aa: CASSPSRTGWYEQYF
v_gene: TRBV6-1
d_gene: TRBD1
abundance: few
j_gene: TRBJ2-7

CDR3nt: TGTGCCAGTAGTTCTAACATAGGGGGCACTGAAGCTTTCTTT
CDR3aa: CASSSNIGGTEAFF
v_gene: TRBV19
d_gene: -
abundance: -
j_gene: TRBJ1-1

CDR3nt: TGTGCCAGCAGTGAATCCCACCGGGACAGAGCTCACACCGGGGAGCTGTTTTTT
CDR3aa: CASSESHRDRAHTGELFF
v_gene: TRBV25-1
d_gene: TRBD1
abundance: -
j_gene: TRBJ2-2

CDR3nt: TGTGCCAGCAGCCGGACAGTGAACACCGGGGAGCTGTTTTTT
CDR3aa: CASSRTVNTGELFF
v_gene: TRBV2
d_gene: -
abundance: few
j_gene: TRBJ2-2

CDR3nt: TGTGCCAGCAGCCACGGGACAGGGATGAACACTGAAGCTTTCTTT
CDR3aa: CASSHGTGMNTEAFF
v_gene: TRBV7-6
d_gene: TRBD1
abundance: -
j_gene: TRBJ1-1

CDR3nt: TGTGCCAGCAGTTACCCGGGGGGACACAATGAGCAGTTCTTC
CDR3aa: CASSYPGGHNEQFF
v_gene: TRBV21-1
d_gene: -
abundance: few
j_gene: TRBJ2-1

CDR3nt: TGTGCCAGCACGGGACTCGCCTCCTACGAGCAGTACTTC
CDR3aa: CASTGLASYEQYF
v_gene: TRBV7-8
d_gene: -
abundance: -
j_gene: TRBJ2-7

CDR3nt: TGTGCCAGTAGTATTGGCAGGGGATTCACTGAAGCTTTCTTT
CDR3aa: CASSIGRGFTEAFF
v_gene: TRBV19
d_gene: -
abundance: -
j_gene: TRBJ1-1

CDR3nt: TGTGCCAGCAGCCTACCGGGACTAGCGGGAGAAGGGGCTATATACAATGAGCAGTTCTTC
CDR3aa: CASSLPGLAGEGAIYNEQFF
v_gene: TRBV7-6
d_gene: TRBD2
abundance: few
j_gene: TRBJ2-1

CDR3nt: TGTGCCAGCTGTTGCGGGGGGTCCTACAATGAGCAGTTCTTC
CDR3aa: CASCCGGSYNEQFF
v_gene: TRBV2
d_gene: TRBD2
abundance: -
j_gene: TRBJ2-1

CDR3nt: TGTGCCAGCAGCCTACAGACATTAACCGGGGAGCTGTTTTTT
CDR3aa: CASSLQTLTGELFF
v_gene: TRBV5-6
d_gene: -
abundance: -
j_gene: TRBJ2-2

CDR3nt: TGTGCCAGCAGACGGGATGTTAACTATGGCTACACCTTC
CDR3aa: CASRRDVNYGYTF
v_gene: TRBV2
d_gene: -
abundance: many
j_gene: TRBJ1-2

CDR3nt: TGTGCCAGCAGCACGACAGGGGGTTATGGCTACACCTTC
CDR3aa: CASSTTGGYGYTF
v_gene: TRBV27
d_gene: TRBD1
abundance: -
j_gene: TRBJ1-2

CDR3nt: TGTGCCAGCTCACTGAATAGAGATACGCAGTATTTT
CDR3aa: CASSLNRDTQYF
v_gene: TRBV18
d_gene: -
abundance: once
j_gene: TRBJ2-3

CDR3nt: TGTGCCAGCAGCTGGGAGACTAGCGGGAGGGCCTACAATGAGCAGTTCTTC
CDR3aa: CASSWETSGRAYNEQFF
v_gene: TRBV7-9
d_gene: TRBD2
abundance: few
j_gene: TRBJ2-1

CDR3nt: TGCGCCAGCAGCTTGTATGAGGGAGGGACCGGGGAGCTGTTTTTT
CDR3aa: CASSLYEGGTGELFF
v_gene: TRBV5-1
d_gene: TRBD2
abundance: -
j_gene: TRBJ2-2

CDR3nt: TGTGCCAGCTCATCCTACAGGGGAGTGCAGCCCCAGCATTTT
CDR3aa: CASSSYRGVQPQHF
v_gene: TRBV18
d_gene: TRBD1
abundance: -
j_gene: TRBJ1-5

CDR3nt: TGTGCCAGCAGTTTTAACAGGGGATGGGCCGGAAACACCATATATTTT
CDR3aa: CASSFNRGWAGNTIYF
v_gene: TRBV6-5
d_gene: TRBD1
abundance: few
j_gene: TRBJ1-3

CDR3nt: TGTGCCAGCAGTCCCGCGCGGGATACCTACGAGCAGTACTTC
CDR3aa: CASSPARDTYEQYF
v_gene: TRBV27
d_gene: -
abundance: -
j_gene: TRBJ2-7

CDR3nt: TGTGCCAGCAGTCCGAGACAGGGGCGAAGCTACGAGCAGTACTTC
CDR3aa: CASSPRQGRSYEQYF
v_gene: TRBV27
d_gene: TRBD1
abundance: few
j_gene: TRBJ2-7

CDR3nt: TGTGCCAGCAGCAACAACGGGACTAGCGGGCCAAATTCCTACGAGCAGTACTTC
CDR3aa: CASSNNGTSGPNSYEQYF
v_gene: TRBV21-1
d_gene: -
abundance: -
j_gene: TRBJ2-7

CDR3nt: TGCGCCAGCAGCTCCCAAACTCAGGGGGCCTACAATGAGCAGTTCTTC
CDR3aa: CASSSQTQGAYNEQFF
v_gene: TRBV5-1
d_gene: TRBD1
abundance: -
j_gene: TRBJ2-1

CDR3nt: TGCGCCAGCAGTAAAATGCCAGAGGCCTATGGCTACACCTTC
CDR3aa: CASSKMPEAYGYTF
v_gene: TRBV10-2
d_gene: -
abundance: few
j_gene: TRBJ1-2

CDR3nt: TGTGCCAGCAGTTCACACGGATTAGGGGGCCGGGACGAGCAGTACTTC
CDR3aa: CASSSHGLGGRDEQYF
v_gene: TRBV28
d_gene: TRBD1
abundance: few
j_gene: TRBJ2-7

CDR3nt: TGTGCCAGCAGCACGACTACCGAGAAATACCAAGAGACCCAGTACTTC
CDR3aa: CASSTTTEKYQETQYF
v_gene: TRBV2
d_gene: -
abundance: -
j_gene: TRBJ2-5

CDR3nt: TGTGCCAGCAGTGAATTAATCGGGGATAGGCCCCAGCATTTT
CDR3aa: CASSELIGDRPQHF
v_gene: TRBV25-1
d_gene: -
abundance: -
j_gene: TRBJ1-5

CDR3nt: TGTGCCAGCAGCGCCTGGACAGGGGACGAGCAGTACTTC
CDR3aa: CASSAWTGDEQYF
v_gene: TRBV9
d_gene: TRBD1
abundance: -
j_gene: TRBJ2-7

CDR3nt: TGTGCCAGCAGTGAAGAAGGGGTGACCTCCTATAATTCACCCCTCCACTTT
CDR3aa: CASSEEGVTSYNSPLHF
v_gene: TRBV6-1
d_gene: -
abundance: few
j_gene: TRBJ1-6

CDR3nt: TGTGCCAGCAGTCCCGAGGCTTTCAGGGAAGGCTACACCTTC
CDR3aa: CASSPEAFREGYTF
v_gene: TRBV2
d_gene: -
abundance: -
j_gene: TRBJ1-2

CDR3nt: TGTGCCAGCAAGGAGGGGACGGATGAAAAACTGTTTTTT
CDR3aa: CASKEGTDEKLFF
v_gene: TRBV6-1
d_gene: -
abundance: few
j_gene: TRBJ1-4

CDR3nt: -
CDR3aa: CARVASGTSTDTQYF
v_gene: TRBV21-1
d_gene: -
abundance: few
j_gene: TRBJ2-3

CDR3nt: TGCGCCAGCAGCTTGGCACAGGGGCCCCAAGAGACCCAGTACTTC
CDR3aa: CASSLAQGPQETQYF
v_gene: TRBV5-1
d_gene: TRBD1
abundance: few
j_gene: TRBJ2-5

CDR3nt: TGTGCCAGCACCCTTCCCACTAGAGAAAAACTGTTTTTT
CDR3aa: CASTLPTREKLFF
v_gene: TRBV5-6
d_gene: -
abundance: few
j_gene: TRBJ1-4

CDR3nt: TGTGCCAGCAGCTTAGTGGAGGGCTCGGATTCGAAGTTCTTC
CDR3aa: CASSLVEGSDSKFF
v_gene: TRBV7-7
d_gene: -
abundance: few
j_gene: TRBJ2-1

CDR3nt: TGTGCCAGCAGCGCCTGGACTAGCGAGGACGAGCAGTACTTC
CDR3aa: CASSAWTSEDEQYF
v_gene: TRBV9
d_gene: TRBD2
abundance: -
j_gene: TRBJ2-7

CDR3nt: TGCGCCAGCACGAGGGACTTTGGAGCCTACGAGCAGTACTTC
CDR3aa: CASTRDFGAYEQYF
v_gene: TRBV10-2
d_gene: -
abundance: few
j_gene: TRBJ2-7

CDR3nt: TGTGCCAGCAGTGAGAGATCGGTGACAGGGTTCGCATCGCTCTACGAGCAGTACTTC
CDR3aa: CASSERSVTGFASLYEQYF
v_gene: TRBV2
d_gene: TRBD1
abundance: -
j_gene: TRBJ2-7

CDR3nt: TGTGCCAGCAGCGAACAGGGGTTGAATGGCTACACCTTC
CDR3aa: CASSEQGLNGYTF
v_gene: TRBV6-4
d_gene: TRBD1
abundance: -
j_gene: TRBJ1-2

CDR3nt: TGCGCCAGCAGCTCGGACGGGGGGTCTGGAAACACCATATATTTT
CDR3aa: CASSSDGGSGNTIYF
v_gene: TRBV5-1
d_gene: -
abundance: few
j_gene: TRBJ1-3

CDR3nt: TGTGCCAGCAGCACAGGGCCCCTATCCTACGAGCAGTACTTC
CDR3aa: CASSTGPLSYEQYF
v_gene: TRBV11-2
d_gene: -
abundance: few
j_gene: TRBJ2-7

CDR3nt: TGTGCCTGGAGTGTAGGTACTAAAGAGACCCAGTACTTC
CDR3aa: CAWSVGTKETQYF
v_gene: TRBV30
d_gene: -
abundance: few
j_gene: TRBJ2-5

CDR3nt: TGTGCCAGCAGTTTCTCGGACACCTCTACCTGGACCGGGGAGCTGTTTTTT
CDR3aa: CASSFSDTSTWTGELFF
v_gene: TRBV7-2
d_gene: -
abundance: -
j_gene: TRBJ2-2

CDR3nt: TGTGCCAGCAGTTTTATACAGGAGCAAGAGACCCAGTACTTC
CDR3aa: CASSFIQEQETQYF
v_gene: TRBV27
d_gene: -
abundance: -
j_gene: TRBJ2-5

CDR3nt: TGTGCCAGCAGCCTATGGACAGGGCCTGAAGCTTTCTTT
CDR3aa: CASSLWTGPEAFF
v_gene: TRBV5-5
d_gene: TRBD1
abundance: -
j_gene: TRBJ1-1